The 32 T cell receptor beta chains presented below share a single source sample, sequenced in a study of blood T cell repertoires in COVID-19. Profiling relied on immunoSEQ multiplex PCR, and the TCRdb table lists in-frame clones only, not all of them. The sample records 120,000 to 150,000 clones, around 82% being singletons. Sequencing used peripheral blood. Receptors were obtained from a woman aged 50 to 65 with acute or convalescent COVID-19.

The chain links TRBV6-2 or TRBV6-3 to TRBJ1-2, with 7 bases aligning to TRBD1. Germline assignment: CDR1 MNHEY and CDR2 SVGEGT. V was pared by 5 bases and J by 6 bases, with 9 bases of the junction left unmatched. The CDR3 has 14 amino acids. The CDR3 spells CASSQQGGQDGYTF. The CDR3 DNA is TGTGCCAGCAGTCAACAGGGCGGACAGGATGGCTACACCTTC.

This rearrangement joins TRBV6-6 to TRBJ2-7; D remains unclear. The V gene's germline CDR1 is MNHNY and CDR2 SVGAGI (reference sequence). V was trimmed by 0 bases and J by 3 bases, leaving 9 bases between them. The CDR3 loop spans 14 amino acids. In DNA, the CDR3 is TGTGCCAGCAGTTACTCTCAACTAATCTACGAGCAGTACTTC. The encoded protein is CASSYSQLIYEQYF.

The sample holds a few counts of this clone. The DNA for the CDR3 is TGTGCCATCAGTGAGTCGGTACTAGTCCATGAGCAGTTCTTC. It codes for CAISESVLVHEQFF. The chain carries TRBV10-3 and TRBJ2-1; possible D gene TRBD2, 5 bases. The germline gives CDR1 ENHRY, CDR2 SYGVKD. The CDR3 covers 14 residues. V was trimmed by 0 bases and J by 8 bases, leaving 11 bases between them.

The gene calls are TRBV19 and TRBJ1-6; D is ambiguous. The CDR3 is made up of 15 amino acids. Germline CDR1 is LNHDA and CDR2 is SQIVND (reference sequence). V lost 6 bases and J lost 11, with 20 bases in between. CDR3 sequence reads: CASRSPGSKIAPLHF. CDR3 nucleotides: TGTGCCAGTAGGTCCCCGGGATCCAAGATAGCACCCCTCCACTTT.

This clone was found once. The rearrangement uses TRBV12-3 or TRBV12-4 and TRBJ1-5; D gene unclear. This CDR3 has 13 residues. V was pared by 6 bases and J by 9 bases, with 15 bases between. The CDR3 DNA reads TGTGCCAGCAGCACCTCGCGTGATGGGCCCCAGCATTTT. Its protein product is CASSTSRDGPQHF.

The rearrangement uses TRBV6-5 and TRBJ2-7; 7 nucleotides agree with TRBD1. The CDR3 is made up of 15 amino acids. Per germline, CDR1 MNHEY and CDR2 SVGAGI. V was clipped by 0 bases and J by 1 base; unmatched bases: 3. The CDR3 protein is CASSYSGQESYEQYF. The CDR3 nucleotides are TGTGCCAGCAGTTACTCCGGACAGGAATCCTACGAGCAGTACTTC.

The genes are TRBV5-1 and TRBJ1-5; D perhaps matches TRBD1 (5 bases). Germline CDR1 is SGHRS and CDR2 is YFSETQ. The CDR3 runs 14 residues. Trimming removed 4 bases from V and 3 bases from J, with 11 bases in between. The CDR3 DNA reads TGCGCCAGCAGCGCCGGGGGGAACAATCAGCCCCAGCATTTT. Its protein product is CASSAGGNNQPQHF.

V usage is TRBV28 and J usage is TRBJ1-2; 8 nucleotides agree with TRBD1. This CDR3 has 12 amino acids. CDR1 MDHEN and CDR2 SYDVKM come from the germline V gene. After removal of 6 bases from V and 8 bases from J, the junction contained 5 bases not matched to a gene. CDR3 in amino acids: CASSDRGRGYTF. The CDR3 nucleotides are TGTGCCAGCAGCGACAGGGGCCGGGGCTACACCTTC.

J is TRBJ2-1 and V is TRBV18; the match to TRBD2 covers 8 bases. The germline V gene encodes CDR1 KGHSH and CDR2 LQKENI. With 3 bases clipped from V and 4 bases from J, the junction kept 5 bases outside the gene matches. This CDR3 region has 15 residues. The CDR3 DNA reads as TGTGCCAGCTCACCTCGCAGCGGGGGTTACAATGAGCAGTTCTTC. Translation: CASSPRSGGYNEQFF. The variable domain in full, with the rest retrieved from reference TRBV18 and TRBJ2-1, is NAGVMQNPRHLVRRRGQEARLRCSPMKGHSHVYWYRQLPEEGLKFMVYLQKENIIDESGMPKERFSAEFPKEGPSILRIQQVVRGDSAAYFCASSPRSGGYNEQFFGPGTRLTVL.

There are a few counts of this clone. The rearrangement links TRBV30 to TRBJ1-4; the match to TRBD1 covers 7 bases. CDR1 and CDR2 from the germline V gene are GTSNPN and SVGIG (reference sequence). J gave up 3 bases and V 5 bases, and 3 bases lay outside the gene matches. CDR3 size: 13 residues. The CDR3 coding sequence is TGTGCCTGGGGTGGGACAGCTAATGAAAAACTGTTTTTT. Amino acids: CAWGGTANEKLFF.

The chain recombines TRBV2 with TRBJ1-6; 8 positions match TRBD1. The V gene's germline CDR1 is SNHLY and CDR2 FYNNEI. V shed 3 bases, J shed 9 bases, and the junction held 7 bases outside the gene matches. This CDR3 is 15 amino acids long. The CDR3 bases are TGTGCCAGCAGTGAGGGGGACAGGACGAGTTCACCCCTCCACTTT. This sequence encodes CASSEGDRTSSPLHF. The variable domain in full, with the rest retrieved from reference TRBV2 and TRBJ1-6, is EPEVTQTPSHQVTQMGQEVILRCVPISNHLYFYWYRQILGQKVEFLVSFYNNEISEKSEIFDDQFSVERPDGSNFTLKIRSTKLEDSAMYFCASSEGDRTSSPLHFGNGTRLTVT.

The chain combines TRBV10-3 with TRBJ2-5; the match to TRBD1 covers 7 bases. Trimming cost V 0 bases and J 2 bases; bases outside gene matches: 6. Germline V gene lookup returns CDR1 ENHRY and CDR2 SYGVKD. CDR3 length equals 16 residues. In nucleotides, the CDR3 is TGTGCCATCAGTGAGTCGAGGGGACAGCCTCAAGAGACCCAGTACTTC. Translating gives CAISESRGQPQETQYF.

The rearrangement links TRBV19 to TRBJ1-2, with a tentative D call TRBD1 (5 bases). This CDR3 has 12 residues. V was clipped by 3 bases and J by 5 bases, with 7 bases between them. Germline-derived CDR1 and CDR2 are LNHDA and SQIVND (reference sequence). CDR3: CASSISGYGYTF. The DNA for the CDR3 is TGTGCCAGTAGTATTTCAGGGTATGGCTACACCTTC.

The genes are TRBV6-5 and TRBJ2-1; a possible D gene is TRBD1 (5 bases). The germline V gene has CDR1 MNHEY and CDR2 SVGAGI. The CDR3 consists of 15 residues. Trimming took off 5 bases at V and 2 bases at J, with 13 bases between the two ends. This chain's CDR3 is CASSPQGTTYNEQFF. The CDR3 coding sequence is TGTGCCAGCAGTCCCCAGGGAACCACCTACAATGAGCAGTTCTTC.

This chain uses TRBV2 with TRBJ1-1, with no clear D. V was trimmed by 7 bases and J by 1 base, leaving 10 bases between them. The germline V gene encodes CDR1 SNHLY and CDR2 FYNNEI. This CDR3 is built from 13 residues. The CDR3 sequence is CASTLGENTEAFF. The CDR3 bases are TGTGCCAGCACGCTGGGCGAGAACACTGAAGCTTTCTTT. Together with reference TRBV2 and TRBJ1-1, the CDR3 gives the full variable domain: EPEVTQTPSHQVTQMGQEVILRCVPISNHLYFYWYRQILGQKVEFLVSFYNNEISEKSEIFDDQFSVERPDGSNFTLKIRSTKLEDSAMYFCASTLGENTEAFFGQGTRLTVV.

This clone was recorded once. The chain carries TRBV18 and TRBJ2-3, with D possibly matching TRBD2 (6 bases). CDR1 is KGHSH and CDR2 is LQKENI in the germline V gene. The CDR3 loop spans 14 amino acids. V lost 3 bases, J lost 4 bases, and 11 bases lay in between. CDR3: CASSPGGVADTQYF. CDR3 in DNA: TGTGCCAGCTCACCCGGCGGGGTCGCAGATACGCAGTATTTT.

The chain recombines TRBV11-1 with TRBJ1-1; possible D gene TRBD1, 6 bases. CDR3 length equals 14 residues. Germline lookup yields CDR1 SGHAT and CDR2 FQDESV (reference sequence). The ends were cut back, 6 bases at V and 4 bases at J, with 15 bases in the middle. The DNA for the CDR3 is TGTGCCAGCAGACCACAGGGTCGCGCCACTGAAGCTTTCTTT. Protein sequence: CASRPQGRATEAFF.

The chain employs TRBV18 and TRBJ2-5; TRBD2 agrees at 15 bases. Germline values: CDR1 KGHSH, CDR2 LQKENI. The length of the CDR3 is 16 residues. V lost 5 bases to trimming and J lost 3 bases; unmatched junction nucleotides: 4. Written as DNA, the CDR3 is TGTGCCAGCTCATTCGGACTAGCGGGGGGGAAAGAGACCCAGTACTTC. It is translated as CASSFGLAGGKETQYF.

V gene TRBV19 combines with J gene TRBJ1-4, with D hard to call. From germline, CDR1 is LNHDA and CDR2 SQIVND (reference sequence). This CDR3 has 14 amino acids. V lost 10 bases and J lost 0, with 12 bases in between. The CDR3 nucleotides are TGTGCCACCGCAAGGCGGGCAACTAATGAAAAACTGTTTTTT. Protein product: CATARRATNEKLFF.

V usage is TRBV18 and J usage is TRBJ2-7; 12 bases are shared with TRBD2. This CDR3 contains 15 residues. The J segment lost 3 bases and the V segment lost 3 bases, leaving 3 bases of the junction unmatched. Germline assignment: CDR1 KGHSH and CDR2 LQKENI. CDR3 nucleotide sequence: TGTGCCAGCTCACCTTCGACTAGCGGGGGCTACGAGCAGTACTTC. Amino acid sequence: CASSPSTSGGYEQYF.

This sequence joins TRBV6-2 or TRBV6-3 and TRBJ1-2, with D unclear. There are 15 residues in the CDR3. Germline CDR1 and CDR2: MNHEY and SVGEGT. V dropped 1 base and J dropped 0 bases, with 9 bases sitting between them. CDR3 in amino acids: CASSYFGSSNYGYTF. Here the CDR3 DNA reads TGTGCCAGCAGTTACTTTGGGAGTTCTAACTATGGCTACACCTTC.

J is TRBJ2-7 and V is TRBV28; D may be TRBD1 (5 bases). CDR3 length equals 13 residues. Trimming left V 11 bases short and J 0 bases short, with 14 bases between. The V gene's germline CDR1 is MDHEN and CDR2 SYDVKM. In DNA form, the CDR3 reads TGTGCCGTTGAGCGAGACAGCTCCTACGAGCAGTACTTC. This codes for CAVERDSSYEQYF. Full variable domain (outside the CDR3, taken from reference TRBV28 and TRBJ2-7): DVKVTQSSRYLVKRTGEKVFLECVQDMDHENMFWYRQDPGLGLRLIYFSYDVKMKEKGDIPEGYSVSREKKERFSLILESASTNQTSMYLCAVERDSSYEQYFGPGTRLTVT.

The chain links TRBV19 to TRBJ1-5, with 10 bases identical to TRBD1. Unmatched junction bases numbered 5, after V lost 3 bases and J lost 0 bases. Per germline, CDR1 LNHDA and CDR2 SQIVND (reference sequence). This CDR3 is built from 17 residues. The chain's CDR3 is CASSIFRDRGSNQPQHF. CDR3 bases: TGTGCCAGTAGTATCTTCAGGGACAGGGGTAGCAATCAGCCCCAGCATTTT.

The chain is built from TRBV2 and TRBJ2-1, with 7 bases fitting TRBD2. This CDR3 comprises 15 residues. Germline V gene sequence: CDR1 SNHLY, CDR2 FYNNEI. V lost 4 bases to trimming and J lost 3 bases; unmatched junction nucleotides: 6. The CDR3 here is CASSVGGEFYNEQFF. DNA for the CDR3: TGTGCCAGCAGTGTGGGAGGGGAGTTCTACAATGAGCAGTTCTTC.

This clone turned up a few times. The CDR3 reads CASSQLTTEAFF. CDR3 in DNA: TGTGCCAGCTCACAGTTAACGACTGAAGCTTTCTTT. V gene TRBV14 combines with J gene TRBJ1-1, with D unresolved. V was shortened by 8 bases and J by 5 bases, with 12 bases between the two germline ends. This CDR3 is built from 12 residues. Germline CDR1 and CDR2: SGHDN and FVKESK.

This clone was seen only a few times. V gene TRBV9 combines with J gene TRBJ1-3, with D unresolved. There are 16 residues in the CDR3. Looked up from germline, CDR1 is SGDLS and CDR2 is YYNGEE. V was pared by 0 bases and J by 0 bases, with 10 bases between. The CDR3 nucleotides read TGTGCCAGCAGCGTAGCCTGGCCGATCTCTGGAAACACCATATATTTT. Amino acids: CASSVAWPISGNTIYF.

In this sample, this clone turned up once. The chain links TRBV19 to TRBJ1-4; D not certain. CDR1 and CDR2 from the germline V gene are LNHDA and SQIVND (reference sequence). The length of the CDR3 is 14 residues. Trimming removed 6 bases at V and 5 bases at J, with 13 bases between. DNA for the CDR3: TGTGCCAGTAGAGGAAGGCAGGAAAATGAAAAACTGTTTTTT. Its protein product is CASRGRQENEKLFF.

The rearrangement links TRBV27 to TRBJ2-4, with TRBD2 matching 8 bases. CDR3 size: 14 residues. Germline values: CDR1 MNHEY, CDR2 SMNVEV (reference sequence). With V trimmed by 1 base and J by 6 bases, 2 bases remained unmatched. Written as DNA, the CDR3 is TGTGCCAGCAGTTTATTTAGCGGGGCAAACATTCAGTACTTC. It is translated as CASSLFSGANIQYF.

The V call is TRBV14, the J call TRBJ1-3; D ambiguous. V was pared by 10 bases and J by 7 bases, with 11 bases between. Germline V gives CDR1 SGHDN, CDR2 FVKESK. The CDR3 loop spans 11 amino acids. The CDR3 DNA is TGTGCCACCTCTCTTTTTAACACCATATATTTT. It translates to CATSLFNTIYF.

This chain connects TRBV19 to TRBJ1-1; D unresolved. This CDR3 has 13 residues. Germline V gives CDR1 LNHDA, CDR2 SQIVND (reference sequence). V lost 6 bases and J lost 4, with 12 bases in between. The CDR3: CASSPTGGTEAFF. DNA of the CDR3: TGTGCCAGTAGCCCGACCGGCGGCACTGAAGCTTTCTTT.

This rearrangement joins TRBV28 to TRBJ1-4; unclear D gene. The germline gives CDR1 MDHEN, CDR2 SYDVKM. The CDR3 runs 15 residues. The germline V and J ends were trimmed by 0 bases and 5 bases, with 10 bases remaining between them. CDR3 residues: CASSLWAVWNEKLFF. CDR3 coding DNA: TGTGCCAGCAGTTTATGGGCGGTATGGAATGAAAAACTGTTTTTT. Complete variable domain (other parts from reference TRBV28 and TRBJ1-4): DVKVTQSSRYLVKRTGEKVFLECVQDMDHENMFWYRQDPGLGLRLIYFSYDVKMKEKGDIPEGYSVSREKKERFSLILESASTNQTSMYLCASSLWAVWNEKLFFGSGTQLSVL.

The CDR3, as DNA: TGCAGCGTTGCGGCAGGGGGTGACTATGGCTACACCTTC. Amino acids: CSVAAGGDYGYTF. The J gene is TRBJ1-2, the V gene TRBV29-1; 7 bases line up with TRBD1. The CDR3 runs to 13 residues. Looked up from germline, CDR1 is SQVTM and CDR2 is ANQGSEA. Trimming took 4 bases from V and 3 from J; bases not matched to a gene: 5.